These 25 T cell receptor beta chains came from one sample sequenced in a study of regulatory T cells in long-lasting Graves disease. CDR3-region Arm-PCR and iRepertoire HTBI primers produced the TCR beta libraries. TCRdb independently ran MiXCR on the multiplex PCR reads; one entry per CDR3 protein. The sample includes approximately 470,000 distinct CDR3 sequences, around 20% seen only once; the top ten take over 7.5%. Time point in this sample: persistent/refractory GD, antithyroid drugs over 5 years with positive TRAb. PBMC-derived RNA was used for the TCR library. Material: peripheral blood mononuclear cells (PBMCs), obtained when the disease was refractory, from a patient treated with antithyroid drugs. Every receptor here comes from a female donor with Graves disease.

The rearrangement links TRBV6-2 or TRBV6-3 to TRBJ1-3; D may be TRBD1 (5 bases). This CDR3 comprises 14 residues. Germline V CDR1 and CDR2: MNHEY, SVGEGT. V lost 5 bases and J lost 4, with 12 bases in between. For the CDR3, the DNA is TGTGCCAGCAGTCGGAGCCGACAGGGAAACACCATATATTTT. It is translated as CASSRSRQGNTIYF.

This rearrangement joins TRBV20-1 to TRBJ2-2, with 8 bases lining up with TRBD2. The CDR3 extends over 17 amino acids. Trimming at V came to 1 base and at J to 4 bases, leaving 11 bases not matched to a gene. Germline V CDR1 and CDR2: DFQATT, SNEGSKA (reference sequence). In DNA form, the CDR3 reads TGCAGTGCTAGAGGGTATTCGGGGGGGCCGAGCACCGGGGAGCTGTTTTTT. As protein: CSARGYSGGPSTGELFF.

This clonotype was counted a few times. The genes are TRBV5-5 and TRBJ2-7; 9 nucleotides match TRBD1. CDR1 and CDR2 from the germline V gene are SGHKS and YYEKEE (reference sequence). The CDR3 covers 15 residues. The J segment lost 3 bases and the V segment lost 0 bases, leaving 4 bases of the junction unmatched. The CDR3, as DNA: TGTGCCAGCAGCTTGGGGACAGGGGTCTTCTACGAGCAGTACTTC. Translation gives CASSLGTGVFYEQYF.

This clonotype was counted only a few times. The rearrangement uses TRBV27 and TRBJ1-1; D gene unclear. CDR3 length: 15 amino acids. The V gene lost 5 bases and the J gene lost 5 bases, with 18 bases spanning the gap. The V gene's germline CDR1 is MNHEY and CDR2 SMNVEV (reference sequence). CDR3 region: CASSLQWSGETEAFF. The DNA of the CDR3 is TGTGCCAGCAGTCTACAGTGGAGCGGGGAAACTGAAGCTTTCTTT.

This clonotype has a handful of counts. The V and J genes are TRBV9 and TRBJ2-2, with D perhaps matching TRBD2 (6 bases). The CDR3 is made up of 15 amino acids. The germline V and J ends were trimmed by 3 bases and 7 bases, with 16 bases remaining between them. The germline V gene encodes CDR1 SGDLS and CDR2 YYNGEE. CDR3 coding DNA: TGTGCCAGCAGCGCCAGCGGGTTCCGGGGCGGGGAGCTGTTTTTT. Protein product: CASSASGFRGGELFF.

This clonotype was observed a handful of times. The chain employs TRBV29-1 and TRBJ2-7, with D tentatively TRBD2 (5 bases). This CDR3 contains 12 residues. Trimming took 6 bases from V and 4 from J, leaving 13 bases between them. The germline CDR1 and CDR2 sequences are SQVTM and ANQGSEA. CDR3 nucleotides: TGCAGCGTAGCGGATCAGGTGTACGAGCAGTACTTC. This codes for CSVADQVYEQYF.

This clonotype came up many times. The chain couples TRBV6-1 to TRBJ2-2; maybe TRBD1 (6 bases). V was trimmed by 7 bases and J by 6 bases, leaving 21 bases between them. Germline V gene lookup returns CDR1 MNHNS and CDR2 SASEGT. The CDR3 spans 16 residues. Here the CDR3 reads CASTRLRDKSSGELFF. As DNA, the CDR3 is TGTGCCAGCACCAGACTCCGGGACAAAAGTTCCGGGGAGCTGTTTTTT.

This clonotype was observed at least ten times. The chain links TRBV28 to TRBJ2-7; the match to TRBD1 covers 8 bases. Germline CDR1 MDHEN, CDR2 SYDVKM. This CDR3 comprises 17 residues. The V gene end was trimmed by 3 bases and the J gene end by 3 bases; junction bases not matched to a gene: 13. CDR3 region: CASSFLPGAGGRYEQYF. DNA for the CDR3: TGTGCCAGCAGTTTCTTACCCGGGGCAGGGGGCCGCTACGAGCAGTACTTC.

The CDR3, as DNA: TGTGCCAGCAGTGATCCATCAATCCCAGGGTTCAATCAGCCCCAGCATTTT. Protein: CASSDPSIPGFNQPQHF. The rearrangement joins TRBV27 to TRBJ1-5; maybe TRBD1 (5 bases). V lost 5 bases and J lost 3, with 20 bases in between. CDR1 is MNHEY and CDR2 is SMNVEV in the germline V gene (reference sequence). CDR3 length: 17 residues.

V and J are TRBV20-1 and TRBJ2-7, with D perhaps TRBD1 or TRBD2 (5 bases each). The V and J ends lost 2 bases and 3 bases respectively, with 17 bases between them. From germline, CDR1 is DFQATT and CDR2 SNEGSKA (reference sequence). The CDR3 is 15 residues long. The CDR3 sequence is CSARQLSGPYYEQYF. The CDR3 bases are TGCAGTGCTAGACAACTCTCGGGGCCGTACTACGAGCAGTACTTC.

The chain recombines TRBV29-1 with TRBJ2-5; 8 nucleotides match TRBD2. Germline CDR1 and CDR2: SQVTM and ANQGSEA. V trimming: 4 bases; J trimming: 8 bases; junction bases outside the gene matches: 12. The CDR3 consists of 14 residues. The DNA of the CDR3 is TGCAGCGTTGCGGGTAGGACTAGCCAGCCCACCCAGTACTTC. It yields the protein CSVAGRTSQPTQYF.

This clonotype was observed a few times. V and J are TRBV7-8 and TRBJ2-2, with 10 bases aligning to TRBD2. Unmatched junction bases numbered 11, after V lost 3 bases and J lost 10 bases. From germline, CDR1 is SGHVS and CDR2 FQNEAQ. The CDR3 totals 16 residues. CDR3: CASSLAGTSEIAELFF. CDR3 nucleotide sequence: TGTGCCAGCAGCTTGGCGGGGACTAGCGAGATTGCGGAGCTGTTTTTT.

This clonotype occurred many times. DNA of the CDR3: TGTGCCAGCAGCCAAGAGACCGGGACACTTAAGGGAGCCTACACCTTC. Its translation: CASSQETGTLKGAYTF. The J gene is TRBJ1-2, the V gene TRBV7-8; D may be TRBD1 (6 bases). The V gene lost 5 bases and the J gene lost 10 bases, with 26 bases spanning the gap. The CDR3 is 16 amino acids. Germline V CDR1 and CDR2: SGHVS, FQNEAQ.

This sequence joins TRBV6-5 and TRBJ2-3, with 7 bases matching TRBD2. Germline-derived CDR1 and CDR2 are MNHEY and SVGAGI. V lost 6 bases and J lost 5; bases outside the gene matches: 11. This CDR3 region has 15 residues. As DNA, the CDR3 is TGTGCCAGCAGCCACTCGCCGGGGGGAATAGATACGCAGTATTTT. Translation: CASSHSPGGIDTQYF.

V is TRBV20-1 and J is TRBJ2-5; either TRBD1 or TRBD2 may supply D (5 bases each). Germline V lookup: CDR1 DFQATT, CDR2 SNEGSKA (reference sequence). The CDR3 is made up of 12 amino acids. The V end was cut by 4 bases, the J end by 4 bases, with 10 bases between. CDR3 residues: CSANEGRETQYF. The CDR3 DNA follows: TGCAGTGCTAATGAGGGACGAGAGACCCAGTACTTC.

As regards this clonotype: A much larger clone differs from this one at a single base, so this may be a read error. The conserved phenylalanine or tryptophan normally closing the CDR3 is absent here, so this likely arose from a read error. The V gene is TRBV27, the J gene TRBJ2-7, with D possibly matching TRBD1 (5 bases). The CDR3 covers 15 residues. Germline values: CDR1 MNHEY, CDR2 SMNVEV (reference sequence). The V and J ends lost 6 bases and 0 bases respectively, with 15 bases between them. The CDR3 nucleotides read TGTGCCAGCAGCCAACAGGTACTTTCCTCCTACGAGCAGTACCTC. It is translated as CASSQQVLSSYEQYL.

In this sample, this clonotype turned up many times. This rearrangement joins TRBV2 to TRBJ1-2; D gene unclear. Trimming pared 1 base from V and 0 bases from J, leaving 9 bases between. The CDR3 has 15 amino acids. Germline values: CDR1 SNHLY, CDR2 FYNNEI. DNA for the CDR3: TGTGCCAGCAGTGAAGTACAGAACTCTAACTATGGCTACACCTTC. Translation gives CASSEVQNSNYGYTF.

This clonotype has a handful of counts. This chain uses TRBV6-2 or TRBV6-3 with TRBJ1-1; possibly TRBD1 for D (6 bases). The V and J ends lost 2 bases and 2 bases respectively, with 21 bases between them. The CDR3 covers 18 residues. Germline V lookup: CDR1 MNHEY, CDR2 SVGEGT. CDR3 sequence (DNA): TGTGCCAGCAGTTACGGGACTATGGGGGCTAGCTTAAACACTGAAGCTTTCTTT. Translated, it gives CASSYGTMGASLNTEAFF.

Only a few counts were recorded for this clonotype. The chain couples TRBV5-1 to TRBJ2-7, with D tentatively TRBD2 (5 bases). CDR3 length: 15 residues. Germline V lookup: CDR1 SGHRS, CDR2 YFSETQ. V dropped 4 bases and J dropped 0 bases, with 14 bases sitting between them. The CDR3 DNA is TGCGCCAGCAGCAAAGGACTCCTGAGCTCCTACGAGCAGTACTTC. The encoded protein is CASSKGLLSSYEQYF.

The gene calls are TRBV4-2 and TRBJ1-3; D ambiguous. In germline, CDR1 is LGHNA, CDR2 YNFKEQ. The CDR3 totals 17 residues. V lost 2 bases and J lost 3, with 17 bases in between. The CDR3: CASSQSQRELGGNTIYF. In DNA form, the CDR3 reads TGTGCCAGCAGCCAATCACAGAGGGAATTAGGTGGAAACACCATATATTTT.

As for this clonotype: A much larger clone lies a single base off, so this may be a read error. The chain employs TRBV7-9 and TRBJ2-5; D is undetermined. This CDR3 has 13 amino acids. Per the germline V gene, CDR1 is SEHNR and CDR2 is FQNEAQ (reference sequence). The CDR3 DNA reads as TGTGCCAGCAGCGCAGGCGAACAAGAGGCCCAGTACTTC. Translating it yields CASSAGEQEAQYF. The variable domain in full, completed from reference TRBV7-9 and TRBJ2-5, reads DTGVSQNPRHKITKRGQNVTFRCDPISEHNRLYWYRQTLGQGPEFLTYFQNEAQLEKSRLLSDRFSAERPKGSFSTLEIQRTEQGDSAMYLCASSAGEQEAQYFGPGTRLLVL.

This chain uses TRBV6-1 with TRBJ2-6; D assignment may be TRBD1 or TRBD2 (5 bases each). CDR3 length equals 17 residues. V gave up 7 bases and J gave up 0 bases, with 16 bases separating them. In germline, CDR1 is MNHNS, CDR2 SASEGT. The CDR3 loop is CASIPGPGYSGANVLTF. The CDR3 region has the DNA TGTGCCAGCATTCCAGGGCCGGGGTACTCTGGGGCCAACGTCCTGACTTTC.

A few counts support this clonotype. Relative to the germline gene, one junction end is altered; a read error may explain this. The V gene is TRBV20-1, the J gene TRBJ1-5, with D hard to call. The CDR3 covers 14 residues. From germline, CDR1 is DFQATT and CDR2 SNEGSKA (reference sequence). Here the CDR3 reads CSARAGIREWPQHF. CDR3 nucleotides: TGCAGTGCAAGAGCGGGGATACGTGAATGGCCCCAGCATTTT.

V is TRBV4-3 and J is TRBJ2-7; D may be TRBD1 or TRBD2 (5 bases each). V was clipped by 4 bases and J by 1 base, with 14 bases between them. This CDR3 is 15 amino acids long. Germline V gene data show CDR1 as LGHNA and CDR2 as YSLEER. DNA of the CDR3: TGCGCCAGCAGCCCGGGGTACGGGGCGTCCTACGAGCAGTACTTC. This translates into CASSPGYGASYEQYF.

This clonotype was observed at least ten times. The J gene is TRBJ1-2, the V gene TRBV29-1, with 8 nucleotides matching TRBD1. The CDR3 spans 15 residues. V shed 7 bases, J shed 1 base, and the junction held 11 bases outside the gene matches. The V gene's germline CDR1 is SQVTM and CDR2 ANQGSEA. CDR3 protein: CSAGPDRGDNYGYTF. CDR3 DNA: TGCAGCGCCGGACCCGACAGGGGAGATAACTATGGCTACACCTTC.